This is a list of T cell receptor beta chains from one sample in a study of CD4 T cells in relation to SARS-CoV-2 and coronaviruses. TCRdb keeps only in-frame clones here, not all; method: immunoSEQ multiplex PCR. The table lists roughly 30,000 clones, 70% to 80% of them singletons. What these receptors recognize is not known. The sequenced sample consisted of CD4+ T cells from PBMCs, cultured in vitro. The receptors originated from a human donor in good health. CDR3s include the opening cysteine and the closing phenylalanine or tryptophan. Each record gives: J gene, D gene, V gene, clone size, CDR3 protein, CDR3 DNA. A D gene is named only where the DNA matches it firmly. The size of a clone is reported for some rows only, either as once, few or many, or as a class for expanded clones.

>TRBJ2-6|NA|TRBV7-2|NA
CASSLVGGSGANVLTF
TGTGCCAGCAGCTTAGTGGGGGGCTCTGGGGCCAACGTCCTGACTTTC
>TRBJ2-2|TRBD2|TRBV7-2|NA
CASSLLSGWTGELFF
TGTGCCAGCAGCTTACTTAGCGGGTGGACCGGGGAGCTGTTTTTT
>TRBJ1-2|NA|TRBV11-2|NA
CATAGVGTYGYTF
TGTGCCACCGCCGGGGTCGGTACCTATGGCTACACCTTC
>TRBJ2-5|TRBD2|TRBV9|NA
CASSPGLAPAQETQYF
TGTGCCAGCAGCCCAGGACTAGCTCCGGCCCAAGAGACCCAGTACTTC
>TRBJ2-3|NA|TRBV9|NA
CASSVTTPPDTQYF
TGTGCCAGCAGCGTTACTACCCCCCCAGATACGCAGTATTTT
>TRBJ1-2|NA|TRBV5-1|NA
CASSLGFTGGYTF
TGCGCCAGCAGCTTGGGCTTCACTGGGGGCTACACCTTC
>TRBJ2-4|NA|TRBV23-1|NA
CASSPPKNIQYF
TGCGCCAGCAGCCCCCCGAAAAACATTCAGTACTTC
>TRBJ2-5|NA|TRBV5-1|once
CASSTTGGEETQYF
TGCGCCAGCAGTACCACAGGGGGGGAGGAGACCCAGTACTTC
>TRBJ2-5|TRBD1|TRBV11-2|NA
CASSPGTGGETQYF
TGTGCCAGCAGCCCCGGGACAGGGGGAGAGACCCAGTACTTC
>TRBJ2-7|NA|TRBV5-6|NA
CASTREFPYEQYF
TGTGCCAGCACCAGGGAGTTCCCCTACGAGCAGTACTTC
>TRBJ2-3|TRBD2|TRBV7-6|NA
CASSSWPRGSTDTQYF
TGTGCCAGCAGCTCGTGGCCGCGGGGGAGCACAGATACGCAGTATTTT
>TRBJ1-5|NA|TRBV2|NA
CASEDRSDSNQPQHF
TGTGCCAGCGAGGACAGAAGTGATAGCAATCAGCCCCAGCATTTT
>TRBJ2-3|NA|TRBV4-3|NA
CASSQDRDPSTDTQYF
TGCGCCAGCAGCCAAGACCGGGACCCCAGCACAGATACGCAGTATTTT
>TRBJ2-3|TRBD1|TRBV2|few
CASRGTGSRLTLDTQYF
TGTGCCAGCAGAGGGACAGGCTCTCGACTAACATTAGATACGCAGTATTTT
>TRBJ1-3|NA|TRBV13|once
CASSLQGTGNTIYF
TGTGCCAGCAGCTTACAGGGTACTGGAAACACCATATATTTT
>TRBJ1-1|TRBD1|TRBV11-2|NA
CASSLRRDRNTEAFF
TGTGCCAGCAGCTTACGCCGGGACAGGAACACTGAAGCTTTCTTT
>TRBJ2-2|TRBD1|TRBV5-6|few
CASSLFLQGARTGELFF
TGTGCCAGCAGCTTGTTTCTTCAGGGGGCGCGAACCGGGGAGCTGTTTTTT
>TRBJ2-1|TRBD2|TRBV4-3|NA
CASSQEGLAGRGEQFF
TGCGCCAGCAGCCAAGAAGGTCTAGCGGGGCGCGGTGAGCAGTTCTTC
>TRBJ2-5|TRBD2|TRBV4-1|NA
CASSPRRGLAGGIQETQYF
TGCGCCAGCAGCCCAAGAAGGGGACTAGCGGGAGGGATCCAAGAGACCCAGTACTTC
>TRBJ2-7|TRBD2|TRBV6-5|NA
CASRRGGRYEQYF
TGTGCCAGCAGACGGGGAGGGCGGTACGAGCAGTACTTC
>TRBJ1-5|NA|TRBV6-2/TRBV6-3|NA
CASSYLDRINQPQHF
TGTGCCAGCAGTTACCTTGACAGGATCAATCAGCCCCAGCATTTT
>TRBJ2-1|NA|TRBV12-5|NA
CASGFGTSLTKNEQFF
TGTGCTAGTGGTTTCGGCACCTCCCTTACAAAGAATGAGCAGTTCTTC
>TRBJ1-1|TRBD1|TRBV27|few
CASSLGDRVTEAFF
TGTGCCAGCAGTTTGGGGGACAGGGTCACTGAAGCTTTCTTT
>TRBJ2-1|TRBD2|TRBV18|NA
CASSPSGTSGSYEQFF
TGTGCCAGCTCACCGTCCGGGACTAGCGGGAGCTATGAGCAGTTCTTC
>TRBJ1-6|NA|TRBV2|few
CASSSGSNSPLHF
TGTGCCAGCAGCTCAGGGAGTAATTCACCCCTCCACTTT
>TRBJ1-2|NA|TRBV6-2/TRBV6-3|NA
CASSYLAGDNGYTF
TGTGCCAGCAGTTATCTTGCAGGGGACAATGGCTACACCTTC
>TRBJ1-2|NA|TRBV11-2|NA
CASSTAPDKNYGYTF
TGTGCCAGCAGCACCGCCCCGGACAAAAACTATGGCTACACCTTC
>TRBJ2-3|NA|TRBV19|NA
CASKAQAGTDTQYF
TGTGCCAGTAAAGCCCAGGCTGGCACAGATACGCAGTATTTT
>TRBJ2-3|TRBD2|TRBV7-2|NA
CASRHLGGSQIAWSGTQYF
TGTGCCAGCAGGCATCTGGGCGGGAGTCAGATAGCTTGGTCGGGTACGCAGTATTTT
>TRBJ1-1|NA|TRBV30|NA
CAWRSQLGTEAFF
TGTGCCTGGAGGTCACAGCTGGGGACTGAAGCTTTCTTT
>TRBJ1-2|TRBD1|TRBV10-3|few
CAISADRGLGYTF
TGTGCCATCAGCGCGGACAGGGGGCTCGGCTACACCTTC
>TRBJ1-2|TRBD1|TRBV18|few
CASSTGQGYGYTF
TGTGCCAGCTCAACCGGACAGGGCTATGGCTACACCTTC
>TRBJ2-7|NA|TRBV12-3/TRBV12-4|NA
CASSGAYEQYF
TGTGCCAGCAGCGGTGCCTACGAGCAGTACTTC
>TRBJ2-7|TRBD1|TRBV5-5|few
CASSLGLGQGNYEQYF
TGTGCCAGCAGCTTGGGTCTGGGACAGGGGAACTACGAGCAGTACTTC